This section outlines one TCR beta chain sequence together with its context. Its specificity is not known. Here the CDR3 omits its conserved ending phenylalanine or tryptophan, so a read error is the likely source. It is unclear where the CDR3 begins or ends on the DNA, so no DNA is shown, and the CDR3 is as TCRdb lists it. This entry belongs to a study of breast tumors, draining lymph nodes, adjacent tissues. Overall study findings and caveats: Data only fit, rather than demonstrated, lymph node origin of most tumor T cells. Tumors had less TCR diversity than lymph nodes, more than nontumor tissue.

TCRdb used MiXCR to reprocess the multiplex PCR reads, holding one entry per CDR3 protein. The sample contains about 66,000 distinct CDR3 sequences, around two fifths of which appear only once. CDR1 is SGHVS and CDR2 is FQNEAQ in the germline V gene. The CDR3 numbers 14 amino acids, ends counted. The chain combines TRBV7-8 with TRBJ2-7. This receptor was obtained from a female donor with breast cancer. Some clones in this sample may be carry-over from other donors' samples. The source material was breast tumor tissue. CDR3 sequence: CASSLREGSYEQHL.